Listed here are 27 T cell receptor beta chains from one sample, sequenced in a study of T cell repertoires in cytomegalovirus infection. Using its own MiXCR run on the reads, TCRdb lists one record per CDR3 protein. The sample yields 550,000 to 700,000 distinct CDR3 sequences, approximately 40% seen once. Which antigens these TCRs recognize remains unknown. This sample comprised cultured PBMCs, obtained from culture after CMV antigen stimulation. The receptors were sampled from a human donor in good health (CMV status not recorded). Some clones in this sample may be carry-over from other donors' samples.

The chain couples TRBV7-6 to TRBJ2-5; perhaps TRBD1 as D (7 bases). Germline CDR1 is SGHVS and CDR2 is FNYEAQ. The CDR3 spans 15 residues. V was clipped by 3 bases and J by 5 bases, with 16 bases between them. This CDR3 reads CASSFRETGRETQYF. The DNA of the CDR3 is TGTGCCAGCAGCTTTAGAGAGACAGGGAGGGAGACCCAGTACTTC.

This sequence joins TRBV20-1 and TRBJ1-6; tentative D call: TRBD1 (6 bases). The CDR3 runs 15 residues. Trimming cost V 1 base and J 8 bases, with 15 bases left between them. The V gene's germline CDR1 is DFQATT and CDR2 SNEGSKA (reference sequence). CDR3 in DNA: TGCAGTGCTAGAGCTAGGACAGAGACCGATTCACCCCTCCACTTT. It is translated as CSARARTETDSPLHF.

The rearrangement joins TRBV3-1 to TRBJ2-4; D may be TRBD2 (6 bases). V was trimmed by 0 bases and J by 7 bases, leaving 16 bases between them. Germline V gene sequence: CDR1 LGHDT, CDR2 YNNKEL (reference sequence). This CDR3 region has 16 residues. Here the CDR3 reads CASSQDIKGRSNIQYF. CDR3 coding DNA: TGTGCCAGCAGCCAAGATATAAAGGGGAGGTCGAACATTCAGTACTTC. Together with reference TRBV3-1 and TRBJ2-4, the CDR3 gives the full variable domain: DTAVSQTPKYLVTQMGNDKSIKCEQNLGHDTMYWYKQDSKKFLKIMFSYNNKELIINETVPNRFSPKSPDKAHLNLHINSLELGDSAVYFCASSQDIKGRSNIQYFGAGTRLSVL.

J is TRBJ1-2 and V is TRBV28, with 9 bases matching TRBD1. Trimming cost V 8 bases and J 8 bases; bases outside gene matches: 9. Germline CDR1 reads MDHEN; CDR2 reads SYDVKM. CDR3 length: 13 residues. CDR3 nucleotides: TGTGCCAGCGGACGACAGGGGGGGGAGGGCTACACCTTC. Amino acid sequence: CASGRQGGEGYTF.

This clonotype showed up just a few times. The chain couples TRBV19 to TRBJ1-2; D possibly corresponds to TRBD1 (6 bases). CDR1 and CDR2 from the germline V gene are LNHDA and SQIVND (reference sequence). The CDR3 is made up of 13 amino acids. Trimming took 11 bases from V and 8 from J, leaving 21 bases between them. Here the CDR3 DNA reads TGTGCCTCCCAAAGACAGGCAGCGGGGGGCTACACCTTC. It specifies CASQRQAAGGYTF. Complete variable domain (other parts from reference TRBV19 and TRBJ1-2): DGGITQSPKYLFRKEGQNVTLSCEQNLNHDAMYWYRQDPGQGLRLIYYSQIVNDFQKGDIAEGYSVSREKKESFPLTVTSAQKNPTAFYLCASQRQAAGGYTFGSGTRLTVV.

The chain employs TRBV7-9 and TRBJ2-7, with D uncertain. Germline V lookup: CDR1 SEHNR, CDR2 FQNEAQ (reference sequence). Trimming removed 1 base from V and 7 bases from J, with 14 bases in between. CDR3 size: 14 residues. As DNA, the CDR3 is TGTGCCAGCAGCTTAGGGGCTGGCCCAGATGAGCAGTACTTC. It is translated as CASSLGAGPDEQYF.

The chain uses TRBV15 and TRBJ2-5; D not certain. Germline V gene data show CDR1 as LNHNV and CDR2 as YYDKDF (reference sequence). Between the trimmed V and J ends, which lost 0 bases and 9 bases, there was a span of 11 bases. This CDR3 is built from 13 residues. The CDR3 bases are TGTGCCACCAGCAGAGATCCCTCCCGGCCCCAGTACTTC. Protein product: CATSRDPSRPQYF.

The gene calls are TRBV6-1 and TRBJ2-6, with a weak D call TRBD2 (6 bases). Looked up from germline, CDR1 is MNHNS and CDR2 is SASEGT. The ends were cut back, 8 bases at V and 0 bases at J, with 8 bases in the middle. This CDR3 contains 14 residues. The CDR3 DNA reads as TGTGCCAGCGGGAGGTACTCTGGGGCCAACGTCCTGACTTTC. Translation gives CASGRYSGANVLTF.

The chain combines TRBV19 with TRBJ2-5, with no clear D. This CDR3 has 15 residues. The germline gives CDR1 LNHDA, CDR2 SQIVND (reference sequence). Trimming pared 5 bases from V and 0 bases from J, leaving 13 bases between. CDR3 region: CASSPQRSHQETQYF. CDR3 DNA sequence: TGTGCCAGTAGTCCCCAGAGGAGCCACCAAGAGACCCAGTACTTC.

This clonotype has just a few counts. This rearrangement joins TRBV7-9 to TRBJ2-3; D gene unclear. From germline, CDR1 is SEHNR and CDR2 FQNEAQ (reference sequence). CDR3 length: 16 residues. V lost 1 base and J 1 base, leaving 12 bases between the germline ends. CDR3: CASSLVSGPRTDTQYF. The DNA of the CDR3 is TGTGCCAGCAGCTTAGTGTCAGGACCGCGCACAGATACGCAGTATTTT.

The V and J genes are TRBV20-1 and TRBJ1-2; D is perhaps TRBD1 (6 bases). Germline CDR1 reads DFQATT; CDR2 reads SNEGSKA (reference sequence). The CDR3 has 18 amino acids. The germline V and J ends were trimmed by 1 base and 3 bases, with 24 bases remaining between them. The CDR3 DNA sequence: TGCAGTGCTAGAGCTCACCTTCCACTAACAGGGAGGGACTATGGCTACACCTTC. The encoded protein is CSARAHLPLTGRDYGYTF.

This clonotype showed up just a few times. The gene calls are TRBV12-3 or TRBV12-4 and TRBJ2-1; weak D call: TRBD1 (6 bases). The V and J ends lost 5 bases and 5 bases respectively, with 16 bases between them. This CDR3 spans 15 amino acids. CDR3: CASSKQGRLDNEQFF. DNA of the CDR3: TGTGCCAGCAGTAAACAGGGCCGCCTTGACAATGAGCAGTTCTTC.

The genes are TRBV20-1 and TRBJ2-1, with D possibly matching TRBD2 (6 bases). The germline V and J ends were trimmed by 2 bases and 14 bases, with 19 bases remaining between them. Germline V gene sequence: CDR1 DFQATT, CDR2 SNEGSKA (reference sequence). The CDR3 extends over 13 amino acids. The CDR3 nucleotides are TGCAGTGCTAGAATAGCGGACCCAGGCGGGGAGTTCTTC. Translating it yields CSARIADPGGEFF.

The table lists this clonotype with a count of one. The rearrangement uses TRBV29-1 and TRBJ2-7; D not certain. Trimming stripped 4 bases from V and 0 bases from J, with 10 bases between. The germline CDR1 and CDR2 sequences are SQVTM and ANQGSEA. This CDR3 has 13 residues. In nucleotides, the CDR3 is TGCAGCGTTGCCACTTTAAGCTCCTACGAGCAGTACTTC. This sequence encodes CSVATLSSYEQYF.

This chain links TRBV2 with TRBJ2-3; 7 bases are a match to TRBD2. Germline V gene data show CDR1 as SNHLY and CDR2 as FYNNEI. With V trimmed by 7 bases and J by 6 bases, 16 bases remained unmatched. The CDR3 totals 16 residues. CDR3 in DNA: TGTGCCAGCACCGGGGTAGGGCGGGGGAGTCTGGATACGCAGTATTTT. It translates to CASTGVGRGSLDTQYF.

The rearrangement uses TRBV6-1 and TRBJ1-2; 8 bases are shared with TRBD1. The CDR3 has 15 residues. The V and J ends lost 3 bases and 6 bases, in that order; junction bases with no gene match: 9. Germline V gives CDR1 MNHNS, CDR2 SASEGT. In nucleotides, the CDR3 is TGTGCCAGCAGTGATGGCCCTTCAGGGGGCGATGGCTACACCTTC. It is translated as CASSDGPSGGDGYTF.

This sequence joins TRBV28 and TRBJ2-5; 13 bases match TRBD2. The germline gives CDR1 MDHEN, CDR2 SYDVKM. J was trimmed by 1 base and V by 8 bases; bases with no gene match: 4. The CDR3 spans 15 residues. This CDR3 reads CASGRLAGGQETQYF. The CDR3 DNA follows: TGTGCCAGCGGGAGACTAGCGGGGGGCCAAGAGACCCAGTACTTC.

V is TRBV25-1 and J is TRBJ2-1; 9 bases line up with TRBD2. V trimming: 3 bases; J trimming: 9 bases; junction bases outside the gene matches: 9. CDR1 MGHDK and CDR2 SYGVNS come from the germline V gene. The CDR3 extends over 15 amino acids. The CDR3 DNA is TGTGCCAGCAGTGATCCTAGCGGGGATCAGGGTGAGCAGTTCTTC. Its protein product is CASSDPSGDQGEQFF.

This rearrangement joins TRBV19 to TRBJ1-2; no clear D. Trimming took off 6 bases at V and 4 bases at J, with 15 bases between the two ends. CDR1 is LNHDA, CDR2 SQIVND, per germline (reference sequence). The CDR3 contains 14 residues. The CDR3 DNA reads TGTGCCAGTAGAAGGAAAACCTCCCCCTATGGCTACACCTTC. This codes for CASRRKTSPYGYTF.

As to this clonotype: A single base separates this from a much larger clone, so it may be a read error. V is TRBV7-2 and J is TRBJ1-2; maybe TRBD1 (5 bases). The CDR3 runs to 16 residues. Germline lookup yields CDR1 SGHTA and CDR2 FQGNSA. This chain's CDR3 is CVSSLGASGLGGGYTF. For the CDR3, the DNA is TGTGTCAGCAGCTTAGGGGCTTCGGGGCTGGGAGGCGGCTACACCTTC.

J is TRBJ2-7 and V is TRBV11-3, with 7 bases aligning to TRBD1. Germline CDR1 SGHNT, CDR2 YENEEA. J was trimmed by 7 bases and V by 5 bases; bases with no gene match: 8. This CDR3 has 13 amino acids. In DNA form, the CDR3 reads TGTGCCAGCAGCATAAGACAGGGTTCAGAGCAGTACTTC. This translates into CASSIRQGSEQYF.

This clonotype was counted only a few times. The chain has TRBV7-2 and TRBJ2-7; 11 bases fit TRBD2. Germline loops: CDR1 SGHTA, CDR2 FQGNSA. After removal of 5 bases from V and 3 bases from J, the junction contained 6 bases not matched to a gene. The CDR3 has 15 residues. DNA of the CDR3: TGTGCCAGCAGCCTTAGCGGGGGGGGCGTCTACGAGCAGTACTTC. Its translation is CASSLSGGGVYEQYF.

This clonotype was seen a few times. The V call is TRBV7-2, the J call TRBJ1-1, with TRBD1 identical over 9 bases. Germline V gene lookup returns CDR1 SGHTA and CDR2 FQGNSA. The CDR3 spans 14 residues. Unmatched junction bases numbered 2, after V lost 3 bases and J lost 3 bases. For the CDR3, the DNA is TGTGCCAGCAGCTTTGGACAGGGGTACACTGAAGCTTTCTTT. It is translated as CASSFGQGYTEAFF.

A remark on this clonotype: Just one base apart from a much larger clone, this may be a read error. The V call is TRBV7-2, the J call TRBJ2-5, with D possibly being TRBD1 (5 bases). The CDR3 spans 15 residues. Germline CDR1 reads SGHTA; CDR2 reads FQGNSA. CDR3 nucleotides: TGTGCCAGCAGCTTCCAGGGCGGATTTGGAGAGACCCAGTCCTTC. It encodes CASSFQGGFGETQSF. Variable domain in full (rest from reference TRBV7-2 and TRBJ2-5): GAGVSQSPSNKVTEKGKDVELRCDPISGHTALYWYRQSLGQGLEFLIYFQGNSAPDKSGLPSDRFSAERTGGSVSTLTIQRTQQEDSAVYLCASSFQGGFGETQSFGPGTRLLVL.

The chain carries TRBV7-6 and TRBJ2-3, with 8 bases identical to TRBD2. CDR1 is SGHVS and CDR2 is FNYEAQ in the germline V gene. The J segment lost 2 bases and the V segment lost 3 bases, leaving 10 bases of the junction unmatched. This CDR3 is 17 amino acids long. The CDR3 DNA reads TGTGCCAGCAGCTTCCCGACTAGCGCCGACGACACAGATACGCAGTATTTT. It translates to CASSFPTSADDTDTQYF.

The chain carries TRBV14 and TRBJ2-3; D gene ambiguous. From germline, CDR1 is SGHDN and CDR2 FVKESK. With 6 bases removed from V and 2 bases from J, the gap between germline ends came to 12 bases. There are 14 residues in the CDR3. The CDR3 DNA is TGTGCCAGCAGGTCTGACATAGACACAGATACGCAGTATTTT. This sequence encodes CASRSDIDTDTQYF.

This chain joins TRBV27 and TRBJ2-3, with 9 bases lining up with TRBD2. The CDR3 sequence is 16 residues long. Germline V gene data show CDR1 as MNHEY and CDR2 as SMNVEV (reference sequence). The junction had 11 bases not matched to a gene; V was cut back by 6 bases and J by 4 bases. CDR3: CASSSSAGGTPDTQYF. The CDR3 DNA follows: TGTGCCAGCAGCTCTTCCGCGGGAGGGACGCCAGATACGCAGTATTTT.